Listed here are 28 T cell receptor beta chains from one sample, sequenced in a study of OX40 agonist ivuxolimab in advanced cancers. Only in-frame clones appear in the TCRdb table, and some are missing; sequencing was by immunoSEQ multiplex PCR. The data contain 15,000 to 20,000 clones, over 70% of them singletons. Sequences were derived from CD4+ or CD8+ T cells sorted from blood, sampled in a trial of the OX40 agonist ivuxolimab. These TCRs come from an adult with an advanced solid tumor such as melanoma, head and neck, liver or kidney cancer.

The CDR3: CASSQGGFGTDTQYF. CDR3 nucleotide sequence: TGTGCCAGCAGCCAGGGGGGATTTGGCACAGATACGCAGTATTTT. This chain links TRBV9 with TRBJ2-3; maybe TRBD1 (7 bases). V was clipped by 4 bases and J by 1 base, with 13 bases between them. Germline CDR1 reads SGDLS; CDR2 reads YYNGEE. CDR3 size: 15 residues.

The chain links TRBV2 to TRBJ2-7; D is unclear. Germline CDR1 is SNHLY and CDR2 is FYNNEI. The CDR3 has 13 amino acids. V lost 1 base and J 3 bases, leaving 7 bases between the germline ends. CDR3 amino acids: CASSEGVVYEQYF. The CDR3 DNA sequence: TGTGCCAGCAGTGAAGGAGTGGTCTACGAGCAGTACTTC.

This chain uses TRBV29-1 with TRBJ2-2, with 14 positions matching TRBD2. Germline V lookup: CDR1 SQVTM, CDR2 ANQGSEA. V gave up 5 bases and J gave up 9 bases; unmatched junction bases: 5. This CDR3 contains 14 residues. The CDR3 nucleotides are TGCAGCGTTCAGGGACTAGCGGGAGTTAGGGAGCTGTTTTTT. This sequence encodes CSVQGLAGVRELFF.

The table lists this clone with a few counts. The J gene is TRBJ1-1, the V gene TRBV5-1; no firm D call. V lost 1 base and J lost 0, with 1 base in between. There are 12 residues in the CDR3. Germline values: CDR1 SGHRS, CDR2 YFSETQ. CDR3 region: CASSLLNTEAFF. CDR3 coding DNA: TGCGCCAGCAGCTTGCTGAACACTGAAGCTTTCTTT.

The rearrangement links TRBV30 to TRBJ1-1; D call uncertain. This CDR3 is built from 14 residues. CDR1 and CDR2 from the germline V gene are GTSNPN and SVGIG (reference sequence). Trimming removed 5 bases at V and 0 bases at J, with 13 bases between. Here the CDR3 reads CAWGREGLNTEAFF. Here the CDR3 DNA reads TGTGCCTGGGGGAGGGAGGGCTTGAACACTGAAGCTTTCTTT.

CDR3 coding DNA: TGTGCCAGCAGCGCGGGACAGGTTGACTACGAGCAGTACTTC. It codes for CASSAGQVDYEQYF. The chain combines TRBV9 with TRBJ2-7, with 8 bases fitting TRBD1. With V trimmed by 3 bases and J by 3 bases, 5 bases remained unmatched. CDR3 length: 14 amino acids. The V gene's germline CDR1 is SGDLS and CDR2 YYNGEE. Looking up the rest from reference TRBV9 and TRBJ2-7 gives the full variable domain: DSGVTQTPKHLITATGQRVTLRCSPRSGDLSVYWYQQSLDQGLQFLIQYYNGEERAKGNILERFSAQQFPDLHSELNLSSLELGDSALYFCASSAGQVDYEQYFGPGTRLTVT.

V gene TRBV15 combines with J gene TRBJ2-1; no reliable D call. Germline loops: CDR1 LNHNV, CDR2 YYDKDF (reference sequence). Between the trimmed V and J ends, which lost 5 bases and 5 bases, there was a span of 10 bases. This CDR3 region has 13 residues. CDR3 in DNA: TGTGCCACCAGCGTAGGACCACACAATGAGCAGTTCTTC. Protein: CATSVGPHNEQFF.

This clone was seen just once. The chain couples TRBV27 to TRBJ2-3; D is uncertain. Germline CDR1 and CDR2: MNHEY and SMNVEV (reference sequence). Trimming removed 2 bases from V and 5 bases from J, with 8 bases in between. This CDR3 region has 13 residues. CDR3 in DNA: TGTGCCAGCAGTTTAATGTTTTTAGATACGCAGTATTTT. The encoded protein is CASSLMFLDTQYF.

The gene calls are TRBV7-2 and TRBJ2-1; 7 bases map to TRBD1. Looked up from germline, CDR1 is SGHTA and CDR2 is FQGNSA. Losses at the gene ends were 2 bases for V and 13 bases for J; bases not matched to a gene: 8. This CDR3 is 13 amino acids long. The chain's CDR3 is CASSLRGGENQFF. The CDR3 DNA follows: TGTGCCAGCAGCTTAAGAGGGGGCGAGAATCAGTTCTTC.

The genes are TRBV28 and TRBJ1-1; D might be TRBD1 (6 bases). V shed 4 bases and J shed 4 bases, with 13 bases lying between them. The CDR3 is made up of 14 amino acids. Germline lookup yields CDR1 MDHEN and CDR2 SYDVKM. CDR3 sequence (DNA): TGTGCCAGCAGTTCCAGGGGTCGGGGCACTGAAGCTTTCTTT. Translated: CASSSRGRGTEAFF.

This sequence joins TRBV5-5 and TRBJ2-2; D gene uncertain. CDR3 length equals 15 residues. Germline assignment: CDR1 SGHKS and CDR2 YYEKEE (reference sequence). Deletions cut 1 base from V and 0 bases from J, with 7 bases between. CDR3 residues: CASSLTPANTGELFF. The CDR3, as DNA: TGTGCCAGCAGCTTGACTCCAGCGAACACCGGGGAGCTGTTTTTT.

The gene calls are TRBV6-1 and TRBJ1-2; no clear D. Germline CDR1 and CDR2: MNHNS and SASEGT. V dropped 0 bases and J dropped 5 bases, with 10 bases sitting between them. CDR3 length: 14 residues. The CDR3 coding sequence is TGTGCCAGCAGTGAAGCGCGTAGGTGGTATGGCTACACCTTC. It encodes CASSEARRWYGYTF.

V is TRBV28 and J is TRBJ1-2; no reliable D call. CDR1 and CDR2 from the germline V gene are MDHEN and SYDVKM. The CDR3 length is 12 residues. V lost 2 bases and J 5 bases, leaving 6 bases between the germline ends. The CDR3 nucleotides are TGTGCCAGCAGTTTAGGGTATTATGGCTACACCTTC. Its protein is CASSLGYYGYTF.

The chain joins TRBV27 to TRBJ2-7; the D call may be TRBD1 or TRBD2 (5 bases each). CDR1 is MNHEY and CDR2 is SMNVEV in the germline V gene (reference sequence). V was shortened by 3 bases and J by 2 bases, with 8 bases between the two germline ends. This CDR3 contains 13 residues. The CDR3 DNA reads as TGTGCCAGCAGTTTGGGGCGGGCCTACGAGCAGTACTTC. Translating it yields CASSLGRAYEQYF.

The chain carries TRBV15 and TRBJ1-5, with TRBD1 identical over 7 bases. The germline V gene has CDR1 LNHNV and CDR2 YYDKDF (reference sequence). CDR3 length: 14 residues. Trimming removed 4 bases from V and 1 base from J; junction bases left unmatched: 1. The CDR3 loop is CATSMTGSNQPQHF. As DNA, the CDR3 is TGTGCCACCAGCATGACAGGGAGCAATCAGCCCCAGCATTTT.

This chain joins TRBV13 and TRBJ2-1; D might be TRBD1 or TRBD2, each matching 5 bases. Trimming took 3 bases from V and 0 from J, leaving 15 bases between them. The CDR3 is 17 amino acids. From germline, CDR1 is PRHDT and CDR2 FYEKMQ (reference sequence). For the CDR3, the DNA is TGTGCCAGCAGCTTGGCCGGGACGCCACCCTCCTACAATGAGCAGTTCTTC. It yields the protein CASSLAGTPPSYNEQFF.

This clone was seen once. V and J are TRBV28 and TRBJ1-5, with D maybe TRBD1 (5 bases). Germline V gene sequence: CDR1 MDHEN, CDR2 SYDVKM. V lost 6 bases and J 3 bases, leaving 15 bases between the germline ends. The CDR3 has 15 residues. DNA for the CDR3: TGTGCCAGCAGCCCCTTGCGGGGGATCAATCAGCCCCAGCATTTT. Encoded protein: CASSPLRGINQPQHF.

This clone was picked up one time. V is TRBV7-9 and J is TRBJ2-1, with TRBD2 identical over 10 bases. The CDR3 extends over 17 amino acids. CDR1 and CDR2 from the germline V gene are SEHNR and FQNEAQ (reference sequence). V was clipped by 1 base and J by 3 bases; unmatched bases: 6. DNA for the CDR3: TGTGCCAGCAGCTTAGTGGCTAGCGGGAGATTCTACAATGAGCAGTTCTTC. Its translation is CASSLVASGRFYNEQFF.

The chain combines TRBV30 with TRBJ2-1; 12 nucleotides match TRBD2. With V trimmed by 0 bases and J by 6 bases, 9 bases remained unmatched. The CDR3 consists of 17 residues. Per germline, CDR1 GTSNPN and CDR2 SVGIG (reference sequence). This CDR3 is CAWSVPLASGRGNEQFF. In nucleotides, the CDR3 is TGTGCCTGGAGTGTCCCACTCGCTAGCGGGAGGGGCAATGAGCAGTTCTTC.

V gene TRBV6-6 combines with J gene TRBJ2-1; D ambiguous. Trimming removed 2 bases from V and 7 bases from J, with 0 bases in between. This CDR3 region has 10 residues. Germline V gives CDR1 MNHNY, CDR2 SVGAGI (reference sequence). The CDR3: CASSYNEQFF. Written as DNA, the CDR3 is TGTGCCAGCAGTTACAATGAGCAGTTCTTC.

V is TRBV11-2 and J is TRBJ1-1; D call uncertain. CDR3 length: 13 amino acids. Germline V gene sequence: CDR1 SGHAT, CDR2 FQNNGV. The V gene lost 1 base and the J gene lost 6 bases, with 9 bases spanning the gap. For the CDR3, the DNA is TGTGCCAGCAGCTTAGTGGGTGGGTCTGAAGCTTTCTTT. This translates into CASSLVGGSEAFF.

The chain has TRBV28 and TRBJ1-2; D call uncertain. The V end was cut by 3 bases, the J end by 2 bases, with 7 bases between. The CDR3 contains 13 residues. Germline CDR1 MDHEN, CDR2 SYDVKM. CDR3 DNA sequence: TGTGCCAGCAGTTTGACAAACAACTATGGCTACACCTTC. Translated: CASSLTNNYGYTF.

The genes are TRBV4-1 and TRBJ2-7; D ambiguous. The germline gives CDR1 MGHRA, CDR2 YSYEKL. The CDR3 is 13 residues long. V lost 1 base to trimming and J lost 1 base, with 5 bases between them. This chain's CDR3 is CASSQGMSYEQYF. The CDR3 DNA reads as TGCGCCAGCAGCCAAGGGATGTCCTACGAGCAGTACTTC.

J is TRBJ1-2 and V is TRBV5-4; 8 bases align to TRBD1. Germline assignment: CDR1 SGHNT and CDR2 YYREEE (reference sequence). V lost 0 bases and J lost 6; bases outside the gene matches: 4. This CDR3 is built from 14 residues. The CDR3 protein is CASSLEGTGDGYTF. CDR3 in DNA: TGTGCCAGCAGCTTGGAAGGGACAGGTGATGGCTACACCTTC.

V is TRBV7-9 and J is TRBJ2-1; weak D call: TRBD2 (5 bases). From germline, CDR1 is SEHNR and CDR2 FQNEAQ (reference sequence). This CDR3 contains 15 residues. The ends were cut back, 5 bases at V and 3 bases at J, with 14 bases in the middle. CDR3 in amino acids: CASSVLVYNYNEQFF. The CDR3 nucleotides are TGTGCCAGCAGCGTACTAGTGTATAACTACAATGAGCAGTTCTTC.

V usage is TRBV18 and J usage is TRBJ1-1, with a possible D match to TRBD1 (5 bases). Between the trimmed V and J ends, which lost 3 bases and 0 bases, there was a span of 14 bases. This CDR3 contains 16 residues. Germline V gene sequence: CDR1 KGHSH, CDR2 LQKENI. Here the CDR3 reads CASSPTETTLNTEAFF. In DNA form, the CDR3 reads TGTGCCAGCTCACCGACAGAGACGACATTGAACACTGAAGCTTTCTTT.

The CDR3 spells CASGLERTTANEKLFF. The CDR3 DNA follows: TGTGCTAGTGGTTTAGAACGGACTACGGCTAATGAAAAACTGTTTTTT. The rearrangement uses TRBV12-5 and TRBJ1-4, with D unclear. The CDR3 totals 16 residues. Germline values: CDR1 LGHNT, CDR2 FRNRAP. The V gene lost 3 bases and the J gene lost 3 bases, with 14 bases spanning the gap. The full variable domain, completed using reference TRBV12-5 and TRBJ1-4, is DARVTQTPRHKVTEMGQEVTMRCQPILGHNTVFWYRQTMMQGLELLAYFRNRAPLDDSGMPKDRFSAEMPDATLATLKIQPSEPRDSAVYFCASGLERTTANEKLFFGSGTQLSVL.

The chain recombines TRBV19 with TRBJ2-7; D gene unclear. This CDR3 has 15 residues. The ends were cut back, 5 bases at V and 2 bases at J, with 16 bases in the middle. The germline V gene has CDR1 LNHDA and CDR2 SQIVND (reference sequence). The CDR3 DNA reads TGTGCCAGTAGTTCCGGGCCGGGCCCCACCTACGAGCAGTACTTC. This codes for CASSSGPGPTYEQYF.